This TCR beta chain was identified in a study of OX40 agonist ivuxolimab in advanced cancers. Overall study context: Three patients, one with hepatocellular carcinoma and two with cutaneous melanoma, achieved partial responses.

Libraries were prepared by immunoSEQ multiplex PCR; TCRdb keeps only in-frame clonotypes and omits some of them. The sample has 40,000 to 60,000 clones; approximately 90% are singletons. A note on this clone: No antigen is known for it.

The CDR3 is made up of 12 amino acids. Germline loops: CDR1 SEHNR, CDR2 FQNEAQ (reference sequence). The J segment lost 8 bases and the V segment lost 8 bases, leaving 8 bases of the junction unmatched. General study points: Several nonresponders also turned out to have low normalized T-cell clonal expansion.

The starting material was CD4+ or CD8+ T cells sorted from blood, obtained in a trial of the OX40 agonist ivuxolimab. The TCR was taken from an adult with an advanced solid tumor such as melanoma, head and neck, liver or kidney cancer. The chain joins TRBV7-9 to TRBJ1-1; 7 positions agree with TRBD1. The CDR3 protein is CASGGQAREAFF. The CDR3 region has the DNA TGTGCCAGCGGCGGACAGGCTAGAGAAGCTTTCTTT.